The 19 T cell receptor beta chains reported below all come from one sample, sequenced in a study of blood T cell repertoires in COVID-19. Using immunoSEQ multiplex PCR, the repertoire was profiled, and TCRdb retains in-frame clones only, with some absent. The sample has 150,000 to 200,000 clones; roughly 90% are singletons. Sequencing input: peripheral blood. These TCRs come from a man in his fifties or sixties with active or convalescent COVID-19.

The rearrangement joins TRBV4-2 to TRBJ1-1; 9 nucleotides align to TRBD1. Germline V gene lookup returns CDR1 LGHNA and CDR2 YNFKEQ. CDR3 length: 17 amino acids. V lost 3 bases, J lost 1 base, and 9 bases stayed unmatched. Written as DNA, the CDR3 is TGTGCCAGCAGCCAGAGCGGACAGGGGTTAAGGAACACTGAAGCTTTCTTT. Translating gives CASSQSGQGLRNTEAFF.

CDR3 in DNA: TGCGCCAGCAGCCAAGGACAGAGCTACGAGCAGTACTTC. As protein: CASSQGQSYEQYF. V and J are TRBV5-1 and TRBJ2-7; possible D gene TRBD1, 6 bases. CDR3 size: 13 residues. V lost 4 bases to trimming and J lost 3 bases, with 11 bases between them. Per the germline V gene, CDR1 is SGHRS and CDR2 is YFSETQ.

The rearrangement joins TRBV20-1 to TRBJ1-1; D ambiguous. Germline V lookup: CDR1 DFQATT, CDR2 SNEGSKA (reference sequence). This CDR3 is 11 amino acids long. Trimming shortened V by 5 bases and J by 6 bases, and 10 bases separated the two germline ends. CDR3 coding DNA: TGCAGTGCTTCCTCGGGGTCTGAAGCTTTCTTT. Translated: CSASSGSEAFF.

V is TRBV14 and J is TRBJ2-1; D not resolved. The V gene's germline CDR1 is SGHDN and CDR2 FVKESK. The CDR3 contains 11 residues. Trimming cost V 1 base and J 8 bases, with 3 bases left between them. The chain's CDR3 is CASSQAYEQFF. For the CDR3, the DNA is TGTGCCAGCAGCCAAGCATATGAGCAGTTCTTC. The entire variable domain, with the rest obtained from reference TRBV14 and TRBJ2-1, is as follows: EAGVTQFPSHSVIEKGQTVTLRCDPISGHDNLYWYRRVMGKEIKFLLHFVKESKQDESGMPNNRFLAERTGGTYSTLKVQPAELEDSGVYFCASSQAYEQFFGPGTRLTVL.

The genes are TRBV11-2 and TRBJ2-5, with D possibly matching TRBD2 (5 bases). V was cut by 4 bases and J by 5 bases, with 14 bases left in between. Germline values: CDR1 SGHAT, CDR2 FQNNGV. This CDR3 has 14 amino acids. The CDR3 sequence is CASSSTRSGETQYF. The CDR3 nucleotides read TGTGCCAGCAGCTCGACCCGTTCGGGGGAGACCCAGTACTTC. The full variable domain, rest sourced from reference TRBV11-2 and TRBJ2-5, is EAGVAQSPRYKIIEKRQSVAFWCNPISGHATLYWYQQILGQGPKLLIQFQNNGVVDDSQLPKDRFSAERLKGVDSTLKIQPAKLEDSAVYLCASSSTRSGETQYFGPGTRLLVL.

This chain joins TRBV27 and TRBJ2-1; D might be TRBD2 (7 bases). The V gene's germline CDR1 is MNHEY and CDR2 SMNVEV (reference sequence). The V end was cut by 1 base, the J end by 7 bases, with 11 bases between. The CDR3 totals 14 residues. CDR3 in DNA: TGTGCCAGCAGTTTATGGGGGGGCATAAATGAGCAGTTCTTC. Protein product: CASSLWGGINEQFF.

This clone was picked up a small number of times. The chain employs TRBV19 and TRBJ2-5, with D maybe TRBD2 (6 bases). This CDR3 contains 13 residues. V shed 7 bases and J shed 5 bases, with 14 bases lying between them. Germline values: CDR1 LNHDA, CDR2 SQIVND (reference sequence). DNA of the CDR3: TGTGCCAGTAAGGCGGGCGGGGCTGAGACCCAGTACTTC. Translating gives CASKAGGAETQYF.

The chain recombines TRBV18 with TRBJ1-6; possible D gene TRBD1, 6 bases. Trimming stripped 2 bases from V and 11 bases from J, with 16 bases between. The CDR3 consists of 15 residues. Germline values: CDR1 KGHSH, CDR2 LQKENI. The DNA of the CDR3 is TGTGCCAGCTCACCAGGCCCCCAGGGGAGTACACCCCTCCACTTT. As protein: CASSPGPQGSTPLHF.

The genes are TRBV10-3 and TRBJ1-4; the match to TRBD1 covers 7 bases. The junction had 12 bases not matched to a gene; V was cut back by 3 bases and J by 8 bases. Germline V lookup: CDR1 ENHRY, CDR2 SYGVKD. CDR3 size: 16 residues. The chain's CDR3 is CAISELGTGAGEKLFF. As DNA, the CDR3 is TGTGCCATCAGTGAACTTGGAACAGGGGCGGGGGAAAAACTGTTTTTT.

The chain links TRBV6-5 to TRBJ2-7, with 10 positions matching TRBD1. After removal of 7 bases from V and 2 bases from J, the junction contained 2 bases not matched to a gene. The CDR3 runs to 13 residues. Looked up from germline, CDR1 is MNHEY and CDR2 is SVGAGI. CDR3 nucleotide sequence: TGTGCCAGCACGGACAGGGGGACCTACGAGCAGTACTTC. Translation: CASTDRGTYEQYF.

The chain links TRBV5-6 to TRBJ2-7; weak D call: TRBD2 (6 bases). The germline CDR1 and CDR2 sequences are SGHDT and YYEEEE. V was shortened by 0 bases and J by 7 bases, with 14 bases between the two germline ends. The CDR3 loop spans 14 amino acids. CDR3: CASSLAGFGGEQYF. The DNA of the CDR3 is TGTGCCAGCAGCTTGGCGGGGTTTGGGGGGGAGCAGTACTTC.

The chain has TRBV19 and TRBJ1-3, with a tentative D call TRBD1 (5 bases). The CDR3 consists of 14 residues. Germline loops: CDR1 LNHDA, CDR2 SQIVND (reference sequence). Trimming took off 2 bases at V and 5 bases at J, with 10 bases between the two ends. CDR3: CASSIQGVRNTIYF. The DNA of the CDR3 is TGTGCCAGTAGTATACAGGGTGTCCGAAACACCATATATTTT. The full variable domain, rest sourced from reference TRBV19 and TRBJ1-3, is DGGITQSPKYLFRKEGQNVTLSCEQNLNHDAMYWYRQDPGQGLRLIYYSQIVNDFQKGDIAEGYSVSREKKESFPLTVTSAQKNPTAFYLCASSIQGVRNTIYFGEGSWLTVV.

CDR3 in amino acids: CAISESARGSNQPQHF. DNA of the CDR3: TGTGCCATCAGTGAGTCGGCCAGGGGTAGCAATCAGCCCCAGCATTTT. The chain uses TRBV10-3 and TRBJ1-5; TRBD1 might be the D (6 bases). CDR3 size: 16 residues. With 0 bases removed from V and 0 bases from J, the gap between germline ends came to 9 bases. Germline values: CDR1 ENHRY, CDR2 SYGVKD.

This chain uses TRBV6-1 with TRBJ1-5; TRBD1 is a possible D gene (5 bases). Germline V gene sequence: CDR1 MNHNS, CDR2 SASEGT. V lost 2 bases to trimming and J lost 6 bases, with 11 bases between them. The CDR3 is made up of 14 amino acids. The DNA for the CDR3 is TGTGCCAGCAGTGAACGTCAGGGAATTCAGCCCCAGCATTTT. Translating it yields CASSERQGIQPQHF.

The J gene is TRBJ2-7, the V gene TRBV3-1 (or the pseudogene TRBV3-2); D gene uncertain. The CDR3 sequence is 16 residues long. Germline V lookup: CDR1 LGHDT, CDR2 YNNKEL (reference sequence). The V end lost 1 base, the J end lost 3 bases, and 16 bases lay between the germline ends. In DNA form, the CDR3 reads TGTGCCAGCAGCCAAGGGTCGTTTGCGGTTTTCTACGAGCAGTACTTC. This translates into CASSQGSFAVFYEQYF.

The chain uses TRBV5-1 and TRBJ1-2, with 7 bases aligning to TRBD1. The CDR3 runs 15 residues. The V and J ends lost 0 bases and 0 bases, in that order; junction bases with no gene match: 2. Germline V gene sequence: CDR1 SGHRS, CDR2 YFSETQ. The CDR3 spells CASSLGQGANYGYTF. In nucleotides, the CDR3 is TGCGCCAGCAGCTTGGGCCAGGGGGCTAACTATGGCTACACCTTC.

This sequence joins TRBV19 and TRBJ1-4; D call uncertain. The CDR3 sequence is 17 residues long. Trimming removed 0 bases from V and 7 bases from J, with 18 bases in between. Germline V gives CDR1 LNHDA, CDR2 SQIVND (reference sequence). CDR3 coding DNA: TGTGCCAGTAGTATAGATCCGGAGAGGTGGAGGAGTGAAAAACTGTTTTTT. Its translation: CASSIDPERWRSEKLFF.

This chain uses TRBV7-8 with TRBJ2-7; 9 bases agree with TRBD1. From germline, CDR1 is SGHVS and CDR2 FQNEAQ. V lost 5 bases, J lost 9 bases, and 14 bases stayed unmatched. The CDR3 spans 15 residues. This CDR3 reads CASSPRSTGGTGQYF. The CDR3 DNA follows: TGTGCCAGCAGCCCCCGATCCACAGGGGGCACGGGGCAGTACTTC.

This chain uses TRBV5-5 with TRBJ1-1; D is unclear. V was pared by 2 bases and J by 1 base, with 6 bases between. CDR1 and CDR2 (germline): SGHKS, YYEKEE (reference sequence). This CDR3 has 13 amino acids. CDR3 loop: CASSFSPNTEAFF. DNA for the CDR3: TGTGCCAGCAGCTTTAGCCCGAACACTGAAGCTTTCTTT.